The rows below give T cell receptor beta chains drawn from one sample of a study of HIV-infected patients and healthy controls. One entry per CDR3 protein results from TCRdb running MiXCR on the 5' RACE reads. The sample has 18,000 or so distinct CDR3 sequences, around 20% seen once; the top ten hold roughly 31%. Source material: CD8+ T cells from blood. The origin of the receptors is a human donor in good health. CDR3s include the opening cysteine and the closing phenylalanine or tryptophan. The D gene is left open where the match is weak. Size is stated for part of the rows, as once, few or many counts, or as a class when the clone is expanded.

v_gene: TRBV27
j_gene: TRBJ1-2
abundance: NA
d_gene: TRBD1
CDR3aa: CASSFAGGGYGYTF
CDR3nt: TGTGCCAGCAGTTTCGCAGGGGGAGGCTATGGCTACACCTTC

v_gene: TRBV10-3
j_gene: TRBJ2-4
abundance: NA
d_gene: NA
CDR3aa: CAISESKGIPRNIQYF
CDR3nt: TGTGCCATCAGTGAGTCGAAAGGAATCCCCCGAAACATTCAGTACTTC

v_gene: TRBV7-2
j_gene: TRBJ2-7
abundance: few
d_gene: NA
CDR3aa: CASSEGPSYEQYF
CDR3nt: TGTGCCAGCAGCGAAGGACCCTCCTACGAGCAGTACTTC

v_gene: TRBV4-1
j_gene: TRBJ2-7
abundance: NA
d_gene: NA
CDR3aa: CASSSRVASSYEQYF
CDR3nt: TGCGCCAGCAGCTCAAGAGTAGCCAGCTCCTACGAGCAGTACTTC

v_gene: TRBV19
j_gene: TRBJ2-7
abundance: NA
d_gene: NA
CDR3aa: CASSFMSGSYEQYF
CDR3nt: TGTGCCAGTAGTTTCATGTCCGGGTCCTACGAGCAGTACTTC

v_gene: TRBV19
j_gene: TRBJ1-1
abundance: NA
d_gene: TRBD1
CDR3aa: CASSISAGGHTEAFF
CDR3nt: TGTGCCAGTAGTATTTCGGCAGGGGGCCATACTGAAGCTTTCTTT

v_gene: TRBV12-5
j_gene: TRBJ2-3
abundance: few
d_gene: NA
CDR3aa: CASGLLASASTDTQYF
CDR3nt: TGTGCTAGTGGTTTGTTGGCTAGTGCTAGCACAGATACGCAGTATTTT

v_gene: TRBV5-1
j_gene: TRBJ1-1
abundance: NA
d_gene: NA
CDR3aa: CASSPAGENTEAFF
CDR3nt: TGCGCCAGCAGCCCGGCTGGGGAAAACACTGAAGCTTTCTTT

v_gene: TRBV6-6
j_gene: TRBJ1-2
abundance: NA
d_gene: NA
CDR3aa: CASSYSSGANYGYTF
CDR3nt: TGTGCCAGCAGTTACTCGTCAGGGGCCAACTATGGCTACACCTTC

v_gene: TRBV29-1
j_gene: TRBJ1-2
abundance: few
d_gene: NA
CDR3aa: CSVEGEQAAYGYTF
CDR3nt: TGCAGCGTTGAAGGAGAACAGGCGGCGTATGGCTACACCTTC

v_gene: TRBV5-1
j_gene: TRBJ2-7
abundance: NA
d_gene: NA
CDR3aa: CASSIETESHEQYF
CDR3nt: TGCGCCAGCAGCATCGAGACAGAGTCCCACGAGCAGTACTTC

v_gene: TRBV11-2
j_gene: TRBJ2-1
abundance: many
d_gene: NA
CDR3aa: CASSPPRTIHEQFF
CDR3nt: TGTGCCAGCAGCCCTCCTCGGACTATTCATGAGCAGTTCTTC

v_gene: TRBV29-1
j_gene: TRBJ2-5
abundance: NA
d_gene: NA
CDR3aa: CSVDATVQETQYF
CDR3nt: TGCAGCGTTGACGCGACAGTTCAAGAGACCCAGTACTTC

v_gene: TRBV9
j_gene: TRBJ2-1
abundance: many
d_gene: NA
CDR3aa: CASIHEQFF
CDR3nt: TGTGCCAGCATCCATGAGCAGTTCTTC

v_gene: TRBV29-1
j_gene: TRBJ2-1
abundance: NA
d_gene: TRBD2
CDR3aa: CSVELTGGGIYNEQFF
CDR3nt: TGCAGCGTTGAACTGACTGGGGGGGGTATCTACAATGAGCAGTTCTTC

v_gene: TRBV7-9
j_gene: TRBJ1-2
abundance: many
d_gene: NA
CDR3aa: CASSLGSGGYGYTF
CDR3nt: TGTGCCAGCAGCTTAGGCTCGGGGGGCTATGGCTACACCTTC

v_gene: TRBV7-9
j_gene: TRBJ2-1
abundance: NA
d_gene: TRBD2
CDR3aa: CASSARTSGRINEQFF
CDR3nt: TGTGCCAGCAGCGCCCGGACTAGCGGGAGGATCAATGAGCAGTTCTTC

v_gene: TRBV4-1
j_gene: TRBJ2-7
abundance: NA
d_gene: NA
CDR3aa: CASSQDQFGQAGEYF
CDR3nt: TGCGCCAGCAGCCAAGACCAATTCGGACAGGCGGGAGAGTACTTC

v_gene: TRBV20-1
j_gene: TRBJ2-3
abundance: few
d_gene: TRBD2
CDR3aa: CSAPTSGGTDTQYF
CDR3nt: TGCAGTGCTCCGACTAGCGGGGGCACAGATACGCAGTATTTT

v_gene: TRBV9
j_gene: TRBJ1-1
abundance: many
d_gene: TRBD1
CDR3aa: CASSVDGGGEAFF
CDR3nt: TGTGCCAGCAGCGTAGATGGAGGGGGCGAAGCTTTCTTT

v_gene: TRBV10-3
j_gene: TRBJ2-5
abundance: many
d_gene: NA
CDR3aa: CAIRNKTWLETQYF
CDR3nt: TGTGCCATCAGAAATAAAACTTGGTTAGAGACCCAGTACTTC

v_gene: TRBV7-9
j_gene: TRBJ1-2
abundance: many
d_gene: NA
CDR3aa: CASSLVLGRSNYGYTF
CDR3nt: TGTGCCAGCAGCTTAGTATTGGGGCGATCTAACTATGGCTACACCTTC

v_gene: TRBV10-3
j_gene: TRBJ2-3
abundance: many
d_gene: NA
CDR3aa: CAISPPGTTDTQYF
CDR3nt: TGTGCCATCAGCCCCCCGGGAACAACAGATACGCAGTATTTT

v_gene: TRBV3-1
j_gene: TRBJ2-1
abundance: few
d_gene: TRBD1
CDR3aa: CASSQDIGTGMNEQFF
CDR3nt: TGTGCCAGCAGCCAAGATATTGGGACAGGGATGAATGAGCAGTTCTTC

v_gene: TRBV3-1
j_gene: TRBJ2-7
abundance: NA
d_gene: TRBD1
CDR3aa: CASSQDYRGPGYEQYF
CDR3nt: TGTGCCAGCAGCCAAGATTACAGGGGGCCTGGCTACGAGCAGTACTTC

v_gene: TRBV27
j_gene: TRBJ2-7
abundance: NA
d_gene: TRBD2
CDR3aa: CASSRGTSGRVEQYF
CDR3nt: TGTGCCAGCAGTCGCGGGACTAGCGGGAGAGTGGAGCAGTACTTC

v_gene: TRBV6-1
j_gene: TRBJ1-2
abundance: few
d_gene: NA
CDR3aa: CASSPLGGGSYGYTF
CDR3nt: TGTGCCAGCAGTCCCCTCGGAGGGGGAAGCTATGGCTACACCTTC

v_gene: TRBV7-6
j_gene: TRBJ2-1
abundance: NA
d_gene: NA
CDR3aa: CASSLRQEIYNEQFF
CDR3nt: TGTGCCAGCAGCTTACGACAGGAGATCTACAATGAGCAGTTCTTC

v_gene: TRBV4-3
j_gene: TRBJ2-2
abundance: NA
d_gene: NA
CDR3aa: CASSQGYHGAGELFF
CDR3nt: TGCGCCAGCAGCCAGGGCTATCACGGGGCCGGGGAGCTGTTTTTT

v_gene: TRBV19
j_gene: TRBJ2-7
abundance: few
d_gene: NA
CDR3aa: CASSIGGTAGQYF
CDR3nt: TGTGCCAGTAGTATAGGGGGGACGGCGGGGCAGTACTTC

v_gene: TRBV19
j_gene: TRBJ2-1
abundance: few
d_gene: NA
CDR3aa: CASSPEGWEQFF
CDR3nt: TGTGCCAGTAGTCCCGAGGGGTGGGAGCAGTTCTTC

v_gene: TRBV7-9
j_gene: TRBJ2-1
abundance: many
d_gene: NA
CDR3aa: CASSLLGGGRHDEQFF
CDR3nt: TGTGCCAGCAGCTTACTAGGGGGAGGTAGGCACGATGAGCAGTTCTTC

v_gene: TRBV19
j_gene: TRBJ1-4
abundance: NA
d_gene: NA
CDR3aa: CASSWTVIGEKLFF
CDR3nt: TGTGCCAGTAGCTGGACAGTCATTGGTGAAAAACTGTTTTTT

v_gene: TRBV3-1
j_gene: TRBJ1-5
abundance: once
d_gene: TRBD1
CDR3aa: CASSPRQGSNQPQHF
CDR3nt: TGTGCCAGCAGCCCGCGACAGGGTAGCAATCAGCCCCAGCATTTT

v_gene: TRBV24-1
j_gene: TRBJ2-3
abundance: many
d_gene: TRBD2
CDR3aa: CATSDPPGTSGSGTDTQYF
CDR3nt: TGTGCCACCAGTGACCCCCCCGGGACTAGCGGGAGTGGCACAGATACGCAGTATTTT

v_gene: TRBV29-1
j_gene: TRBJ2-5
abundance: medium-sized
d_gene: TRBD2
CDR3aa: CSVVDPGGWETQYF
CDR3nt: TGCAGCGTTGTCGATCCGGGAGGGTGGGAGACCCAGTACTTC

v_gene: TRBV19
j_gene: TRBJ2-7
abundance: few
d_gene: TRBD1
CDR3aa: CASSLRQGAGEQYF
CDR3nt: TGTGCCAGTAGTCTTCGGCAGGGGGCCGGCGAGCAGTACTTC

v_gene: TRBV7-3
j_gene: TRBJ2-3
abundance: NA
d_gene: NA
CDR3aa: CASSLGTVGDTQYF
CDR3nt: TGTGCCAGCAGCTTAGGCACGGTCGGCGATACGCAGTATTTT

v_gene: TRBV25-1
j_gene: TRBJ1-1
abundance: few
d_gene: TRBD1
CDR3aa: CASRRTGAHTEAFF
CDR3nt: TGTGCCAGCAGACGGACAGGGGCCCACACTGAAGCTTTCTTT

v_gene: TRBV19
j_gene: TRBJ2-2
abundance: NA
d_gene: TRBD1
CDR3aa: CASSIGTGVGGELFF
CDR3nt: TGTGCCAGTAGTATTGGGACAGGGGTAGGCGGGGAGCTGTTTTTT

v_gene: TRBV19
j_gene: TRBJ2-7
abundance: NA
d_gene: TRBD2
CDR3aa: CASSPGTSGHEQYF
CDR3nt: TGTGCCAGTAGTCCTGGGACTAGTGGTCACGAGCAGTACTTC

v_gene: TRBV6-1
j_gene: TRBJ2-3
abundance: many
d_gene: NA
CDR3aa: CASSEGFGTHTDTQYF
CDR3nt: TGTGCCAGCAGTGAAGGTTTTGGGACACACACAGATACGCAGTATTTT

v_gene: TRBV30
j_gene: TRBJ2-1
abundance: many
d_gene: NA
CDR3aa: CAWSVGNNEQFF
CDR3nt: TGTGCCTGGAGTGTCGGGAACAATGAGCAGTTCTTC

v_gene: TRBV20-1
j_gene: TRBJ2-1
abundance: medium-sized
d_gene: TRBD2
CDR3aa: CSARGLAGLYEQFF
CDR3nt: TGCAGTGCTAGAGGGCTAGCGGGCCTTTATGAGCAGTTCTTC

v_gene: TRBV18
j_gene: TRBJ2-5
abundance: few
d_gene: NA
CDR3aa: CASSPSPGATETQYF
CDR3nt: TGTGCCAGCTCACCATCCCCAGGGGCCACAGAGACCCAGTACTTC

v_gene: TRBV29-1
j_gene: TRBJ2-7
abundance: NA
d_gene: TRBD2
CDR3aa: CSVGAAGDYEQYF
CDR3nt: TGCAGCGTTGGTGCGGCGGGAGACTACGAGCAGTACTTC

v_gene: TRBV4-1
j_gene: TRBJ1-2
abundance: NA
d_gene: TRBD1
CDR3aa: CASSLGTETNYGYTF
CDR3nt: TGCGCCAGCAGCTTAGGGACAGAGACTAACTATGGCTACACCTTC

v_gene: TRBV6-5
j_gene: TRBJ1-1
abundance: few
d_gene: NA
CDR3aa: CASSPLGNTEAFF
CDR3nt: TGTGCCAGCAGTCCACTGGGAAACACTGAAGCTTTCTTT

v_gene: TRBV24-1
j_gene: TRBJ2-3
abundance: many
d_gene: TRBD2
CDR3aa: CATSASSGRAADTQYF
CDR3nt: TGTGCCACCAGTGCCTCCTCCGGGAGGGCCGCAGATACGCAGTATTTT

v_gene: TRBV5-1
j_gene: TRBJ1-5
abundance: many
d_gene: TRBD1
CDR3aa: CASSLGDRVGNQPQHF
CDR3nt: TGCGCCAGCAGCTTGGGGGACAGGGTCGGCAATCAGCCCCAGCATTTT

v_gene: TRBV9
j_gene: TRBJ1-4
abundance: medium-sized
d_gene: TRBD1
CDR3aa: CASSPRGTATNEKLFF
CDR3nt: TGTGCCAGCAGCCCGAGAGGGACAGCAACTAATGAAAAACTGTTTTTT

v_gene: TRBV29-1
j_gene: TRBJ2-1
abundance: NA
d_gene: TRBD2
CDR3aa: CSVTVLAGGWNEQFF
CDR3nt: TGCAGCGTGACTGTCCTAGCGGGAGGTTGGAATGAGCAGTTCTTC

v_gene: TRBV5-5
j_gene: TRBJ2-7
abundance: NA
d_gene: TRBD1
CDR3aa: CASSRPGTGIEQYF
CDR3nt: TGTGCCAGCAGCCGTCCCGGGACAGGGATAGAGCAGTACTTC

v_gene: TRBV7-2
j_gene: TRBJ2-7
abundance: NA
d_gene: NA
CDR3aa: CASSPPLRDEQYF
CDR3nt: TGTGCCAGCAGCCCCCCATTACGGGACGAGCAGTACTTC